Below, 13 T cell receptor beta chains from the same sample are listed, as sequenced in a study of cytomegalovirus exposure and HLA in healthy donors. Data came from immunoSEQ multiplex PCR; TCRdb stores just in-frame clones and leaves some out. The sample carries 70,000 or so clones, about 93% recorded once. Sequencing was carried out using PBMCs. These receptors were taken from a man aged 18 to 30 in good health and CMV-seropositive.

This clone was recorded only once. The chain is built from TRBV11-3 and TRBJ2-3; weak D call: TRBD1 (5 bases). The CDR3 runs to 12 residues. Deletions cut 4 bases from V and 7 bases from J, with 9 bases between. Germline V gives CDR1 SGHNT, CDR2 YENEEA. The CDR3 DNA reads TGTGCCAGCAGCTCGGACACTAATACGCAGTATTTT. Translated: CASSSDTNTQYF.

V usage is TRBV4-1 and J usage is TRBJ1-1; tentative D call: TRBD1 (6 bases). The germline V gene has CDR1 MGHRA and CDR2 YSYEKL. The V end was cut by 0 bases, the J end by 6 bases, with 11 bases between. This CDR3 region has 14 residues. The CDR3 sequence is CASSQDRTGSEAFF. The CDR3, as DNA: TGCGCCAGCAGCCAAGATCGAACAGGGTCTGAAGCTTTCTTT.

This chain joins TRBV7-9 and TRBJ2-5, with a weak D call TRBD2 (5 bases). CDR1 SEHNR and CDR2 FQNEAQ come from the germline V gene (reference sequence). V was shortened by 2 bases and J by 2 bases, with 9 bases between the two germline ends. This CDR3 is built from 14 residues. The DNA of the CDR3 is TGTGCCAGCAGCTTATCCGGGGTACAAGAGACCCAGTACTTC. Protein sequence: CASSLSGVQETQYF.

V is TRBV6-5 and J is TRBJ2-1; TRBD2 matches 7 bases. J gave up 3 bases and V 8 bases, and 4 bases lay outside the gene matches. This CDR3 region has 13 residues. The germline CDR1 and CDR2 sequences are MNHEY and SVGAGI. This CDR3 is CASGREGYNEQFF. For the CDR3, the DNA is TGTGCCAGCGGAAGGGAGGGCTACAATGAGCAGTTCTTC.

This chain links TRBV5-1 with TRBJ2-7; TRBD2 aligns across 12 bases. Trimming cost V 0 bases and J 7 bases; bases outside gene matches: 8. This CDR3 region has 16 residues. The V gene's germline CDR1 is SGHRS and CDR2 YFSETQ. CDR3 sequence: CASSLAGGLAGVEQYF. CDR3 nucleotide sequence: TGCGCCAGCAGCTTGGCCGGGGGACTAGCGGGTGTTGAGCAGTACTTC.

The chain uses TRBV10-1 and TRBJ2-2, with 11 bases matching TRBD2. Germline CDR1 reads WNHNN; CDR2 reads SYGVQD (reference sequence). With 4 bases clipped from V and 2 bases from J, the junction kept 9 bases outside the gene matches. This CDR3 has 18 residues. The CDR3 region is CASSGAGLAGGNTGELFF. In DNA form, the CDR3 reads TGCGCCAGCAGTGGTGCGGGGCTAGCGGGAGGAAACACCGGGGAGCTGTTTTTT.

This rearrangement joins TRBV6-5 to TRBJ1-5; D ambiguous. CDR3 length: 15 amino acids. Germline CDR1 reads MNHEY; CDR2 reads SVGAGI. V lost 4 bases and J lost 2, with 12 bases in between. CDR3 sequence: CASSSNMQGNQPQHF. As DNA, the CDR3 is TGTGCCAGCAGTTCTAATATGCAGGGCAATCAGCCCCAGCATTTT.

This clone showed up just once. This sequence joins TRBV28 and TRBJ2-5; a possible D gene is TRBD1 (7 bases). This CDR3 is built from 13 residues. CDR1 and CDR2 (germline): MDHEN, SYDVKM. V was shortened by 10 bases and J by 5 bases, with 17 bases between the two germline ends. CDR3: CAIRGGGSETQYF. Here the CDR3 DNA reads TGTGCCATCCGAGGAGGGGGCTCGGAGACCCAGTACTTC.

Turning to this clone: In the same sample, other DNA sequences code for this CDR3. The CDR3 sequence: CASSVGQGAVDGANVLTF. DNA of the CDR3: TGTGCCAGCAGCGTAGGGCAGGGGGCTGTGGATGGAGCCAACGTCCTGACTTTC. V usage is TRBV9 and J usage is TRBJ2-6, with 8 bases matching TRBD1. V dropped 0 bases and J dropped 7; count of bases not matched to a gene: 12. CDR1 is SGDLS and CDR2 is YYNGEE in the germline V gene. This CDR3 has 18 amino acids. Looking up the rest from reference TRBV9 and TRBJ2-6 gives the full variable domain: DSGVTQTPKHLITATGQRVTLRCSPRSGDLSVYWYQQSLDQGLQFLIQYYNGEERAKGNILERFSAQQFPDLHSELNLSSLELGDSALYFCASSVGQGAVDGANVLTFGAGSRLTVL.

The chain has TRBV19 and TRBJ1-3, with 11 nucleotides matching TRBD1. The germline V gene encodes CDR1 LNHDA and CDR2 SQIVND (reference sequence). This CDR3 is 16 amino acids long. J was trimmed by 0 bases and V by 6 bases; bases with no gene match: 4. The CDR3 nucleotides read TGTGCCAGTAGGCGGACAGGGGGCTTCTCTGGAAACACCATATATTTT. It yields the protein CASRRTGGFSGNTIYF.

The V call is TRBV5-8, the J call TRBJ1-5, with a possible D match to TRBD1 (6 bases). Per germline, CDR1 SGHTS and CDR2 YDEGEE. The CDR3 totals 15 residues. With 2 bases removed from V and 5 bases from J, the gap between germline ends came to 14 bases. The CDR3 sequence is CASSLYRDEDQPQHF. The DNA of the CDR3 is TGTGCCAGCAGCTTATACAGGGATGAGGATCAGCCCCAGCATTTT. The full variable domain, rest sourced from reference TRBV5-8 and TRBJ1-5, is EAGVTQSPTHLIKTRGQQATLRCSPISGHTSVYWYQQALGLGLQFLLWYDEGEERNRGNFPPRFSGRQFPNYSSELNVNALELEDSALYLCASSLYRDEDQPQHFGDGTRLSIL.

The chain links TRBV5-1 to TRBJ2-1; D is undetermined. CDR1 is SGHRS and CDR2 is YFSETQ in the germline V gene. The CDR3 loop spans 14 amino acids. V was shortened by 5 bases and J by 8 bases, with 17 bases between the two germline ends. CDR3 nucleotides: TGCGCCAGCAGTTTGAGTCCTTCCGAGGATGAGCAGTTCTTC. Translating gives CASSLSPSEDEQFF. Full variable domain (rest looked up from reference TRBV5-1 and TRBJ2-1): KAGVTQTPRYLIKTRGQQVTLSCSPISGHRSVSWYQQTPGQGLQFLFEYFSETQRNKGNFPGRFSGRQFSNSRSEMNVSTLELGDSALYLCASSLSPSEDEQFFGPGTRLTVL.

The CDR3 loop reads CASSTDRGAYEQYF. Here the CDR3 DNA reads TGTGCCAGCAGCACGGACAGGGGCGCCTACGAGCAGTACTTC. The V gene is TRBV5-8, the J gene TRBJ2-7, with 9 bases that match TRBD1. Germline V gives CDR1 SGHTS, CDR2 YDEGEE. The length of the CDR3 is 14 residues. The V segment lost 4 bases and the J segment 2 bases; nucleotides outside the gene matches: 4.